The 14 T cell receptor beta chains below come from one sample, sequenced in a study of CD8+CD57+ T cells in acquired aplastic anemia. All patients picked for sequencing had shown, by flow cytometry, an expansion of CD8+CD57+ cells. For CDR3 and TCR beta VDJ profiling, genomic DNA was the template used. From the reads, TCRdb called clonotypes with MiXCR, one entry per CDR3 protein. The table shows approximately 180,000 distinct CDR3 sequences, with roughly 63% occurring only once. The source material was sorted CD4+, CD8+, or CD8+CD57+ T cells (not recorded which) from PBMCs. These receptors were collected from a human donor with aplastic anemia.

The rearrangement uses TRBV6-5 and TRBJ1-2; D gene uncertain. The V end lost 8 bases, the J end lost 3 bases, and 16 bases lay between the germline ends. In germline, CDR1 is MNHEY, CDR2 SVGAGI. The CDR3 is 14 residues long. CDR3 nucleotide sequence: TGTGCCAGCGCCCAGGAGGCAGCGTACTATGGCTACACCTTC. It yields the protein CASAQEAAYYGYTF.

The chain carries TRBV7-2 and TRBJ1-2; D remains unclear. The CDR3 length is 14 residues. The V and J ends lost 0 bases and 4 bases respectively, with 9 bases between them. CDR1 is SGHTA, CDR2 FQGNSA, per germline. The CDR3 here is CASSLAPGFYGYTF. The CDR3 DNA follows: TGTGCCAGCAGCTTAGCGCCGGGCTTCTATGGCTACACCTTC.

About this clonotype itself: An end of the junction differs from the germline gene, which may be a read error. The V call is TRBV5-8, the J call TRBJ1-1; no reliable D call. The CDR3 spans 17 residues. CDR1 and CDR2 (germline): SGHTS, YDEGEE. CDR3 amino acids: CASSLAGVGSQNIEAFF. Here the CDR3 DNA reads TGTGCCAGCAGCTTGGCCGGTGTAGGGAGTCAGAACATTGAAGCTTTCTTT. The full variable domain, completed using reference TRBV5-8 and TRBJ1-1, is EAGVTQSPTHLIKTRGQQATLRCSPISGHTSVYWYQQALGLGLQFLLWYDEGEERNRGNFPPRFSGRQFPNYSSELNVNALELEDSALYLCASSLAGVGSQNIEAFFGQGTRLTVV.

This clonotype has a single count. This chain joins TRBV12-5 and TRBJ1-2; D ambiguous. Germline CDR1 reads LGHNT; CDR2 reads FRNRAP. The CDR3 has 14 amino acids. V dropped 1 base and J dropped 3 bases, with 9 bases sitting between them. CDR3 in DNA: TGTGCTAGTGGTTTGGAGGACGGGGACTATGGCTACACCTTC. It codes for CASGLEDGDYGYTF.

The chain links TRBV9 to TRBJ1-2; D unclear. V lost 0 bases, J lost 6 bases, and 15 bases lay in between. CDR3 size: 15 residues. Germline assignment: CDR1 SGDLS and CDR2 YYNGEE. CDR3 nucleotide sequence: TGTGCCAGCAGCGTAGGGCCGGGGAGAAACCATGGCTACACCTTC. Translated: CASSVGPGRNHGYTF. Complete variable domain (other parts from reference TRBV9 and TRBJ1-2): DSGVTQTPKHLITATGQRVTLRCSPRSGDLSVYWYQQSLDQGLQFLIQYYNGEERAKGNILERFSAQQFPDLHSELNLSSLELGDSALYFCASSVGPGRNHGYTFGSGTRLTVV.

The CDR3 loop reads CASSGRDRGPEQYF. Written as DNA, the CDR3 is TGTGCCAGCAGCGGCCGGGACAGGGGTCCCGAGCAGTACTTC. The chain recombines TRBV9 with TRBJ2-7; 10 bases are shared with TRBD1. Germline trimming cut 3 bases from V and 6 bases from J; bases unmatched to any gene: 6. Germline values: CDR1 SGDLS, CDR2 YYNGEE. This CDR3 spans 14 amino acids. Looking up the rest from reference TRBV9 and TRBJ2-7 gives the full variable domain: DSGVTQTPKHLITATGQRVTLRCSPRSGDLSVYWYQQSLDQGLQFLIQYYNGEERAKGNILERFSAQQFPDLHSELNLSSLELGDSALYFCASSGRDRGPEQYFGPGTRLTVT.

This sequence joins TRBV24-1 and TRBJ2-3, with D tentatively TRBD1 or TRBD2 (7 bases each). V was cut by 9 bases and J by 2 bases, with 11 bases left in between. The CDR3 covers 13 residues. CDR1 KGHDR and CDR2 SFDVKD come from the germline V gene. This CDR3 reads CATGRGLTDTQYF. The CDR3 DNA reads as TGTGCCACCGGGAGGGGGCTCACAGATACGCAGTATTTT.

This clonotype has a handful of counts. The V and J genes are TRBV7-8 and TRBJ1-1; D might be TRBD1 (6 bases). Germline V gene lookup returns CDR1 SGHVS and CDR2 FQNEAQ. The CDR3 is made up of 14 amino acids. V lost 5 bases to trimming and J lost 1 base, with 11 bases between them. This chain's CDR3 is CASSPGVWNTEAFF. The CDR3 nucleotides read TGTGCCAGCAGCCCAGGGGTTTGGAACACTGAAGCTTTCTTT.

This clonotype was counted at least ten times. This chain uses TRBV10-2 with TRBJ1-4; D remains ambiguous. V was shortened by 3 bases and J by 0 bases, with 8 bases between the two germline ends. CDR1 and CDR2 from the germline V gene are WSHSY and SAAADI. The CDR3 is 15 residues long. The CDR3 is CASSDHSATNEKLFF. The CDR3 bases are TGCGCCAGCAGTGACCACAGTGCAACTAATGAAAAACTGTTTTTT.

This clonotype was observed a single time. This chain links TRBV19 with TRBJ1-5, with TRBD1 matching 9 bases. The CDR3 is 16 residues long. Trimming took 6 bases from V and 0 from J; bases not matched to a gene: 6. From germline, CDR1 is LNHDA and CDR2 SQIVND (reference sequence). CDR3 sequence (DNA): TGTGCCAGTAGAGGGACAGGGAGCCATAGCAATCAGCCCCAGCATTTT. Translating gives CASRGTGSHSNQPQHF.

This rearrangement joins TRBV29-1 to TRBJ1-2, with a weak D call TRBD1 (6 bases). The germline gives CDR1 SQVTM, CDR2 ANQGSEA. V lost 1 base and J lost 9, with 18 bases in between. This CDR3 has 14 amino acids. This CDR3 reads CSVEGEGVWYCYTF. CDR3 sequence (DNA): TGCAGCGTTGAAGGCGAGGGGGTATGGTATTGCTACACCTTC.

This chain connects TRBV7-8 to TRBJ2-1; a possible D gene is TRBD2 (7 bases). The germline V and J ends were trimmed by 8 bases and 2 bases, with 13 bases remaining between them. Germline values: CDR1 SGHVS, CDR2 FQNEAQ. The CDR3 length is 14 residues. The CDR3 region has the DNA TGTGCCAGCGGCGTAGGGGGGGCCTACAATGAGCAGTTCTTC. Protein product: CASGVGGAYNEQFF.

The V gene is TRBV25-1, the J gene TRBJ1-6; 8 bases match TRBD1. CDR3 length: 18 amino acids. Trimming removed 6 bases from V and 8 bases from J; junction bases left unmatched: 18. Germline V CDR1 and CDR2: MGHDK, SYGVNS. CDR3 sequence (DNA): TGTGCCAGCAGCCCTAGAAAACTGGACAGGGCGGTCGATTCACCCCTCCACTTT. Amino acids: CASSPRKLDRAVDSPLHF.

V usage is TRBV11-2 and J usage is TRBJ2-1; 7 bases match TRBD2. Germline assignment: CDR1 SGHAT and CDR2 FQNNGV. CDR3 length: 14 residues. V shed 0 bases and J 11 bases; nucleotides not matched to a gene: 7. CDR3 DNA: TGTGCCAGCAGCTTAGATCGAAGCGGGGTCAAGCAGTTCTTC. The encoded protein is CASSLDRSGVKQFF. The complete variable domain, with remaining parts taken from reference TRBV11-2 and TRBJ2-1, reads EAGVAQSPRYKIIEKRQSVAFWCNPISGHATLYWYQQILGQGPKLLIQFQNNGVVDDSQLPKDRFSAERLKGVDSTLKIQPAKLEDSAVYLCASSLDRSGVKQFFGPGTRLTVL.